The rows below give T cell receptor beta chains drawn from one sample of a study of blood T cell repertoires in COVID-19. Profiled with immunoSEQ multiplex PCR; TCRdb holds only in-frame clones, not every one. This table has hundreds of thousands of clones, about nine tenths appearing once. Material for sequencing was peripheral blood. These receptors were taken from a woman aged 25 to 39 with COVID-19, enrolled during active disease. The CDR3 runs from the conserved cysteine through the conserved F or W. The D gene is left open where the match is weak. Not all rows give a size; the values are once, few, many and, for expanded clones, a class.

TRBV28,TRBJ1-4,.,.,TGTGCCAGCAGGGGAGGCTATAATGAAAAACTGTTTTTT,CASRGGYNEKLFF
TRBV28,TRBJ2-2,.,.,TGTGCCAGCAGTTTGGCCATCACCGGGGAGCTGTTTTTT,CASSLAITGELFF
TRBV7-2,TRBJ2-7,TRBD1,.,TGTGCCAGCAGCCCCGGGACAGGCTACGAGCAGTACTTC,CASSPGTGYEQYF
TRBV9,TRBJ2-7,TRBD1,.,TGTGCCAGCAGCCCACAGGGGGGCGAGCAGTACTTC,CASSPQGGEQYF
TRBV3-1/TRBV3-2,TRBJ2-5,TRBD1,.,TGTGCCAGCAGCCCCAGGGGGCGGGCGGAGACCCAGTACTTC,CASSPRGRAETQYF
TRBV10-3,TRBJ2-1,TRBD2,.,TGTGCCATCAGGCCTGGGACTAGCGGGTCCTATGAGCAGTTCTTC,CAIRPGTSGSYEQFF
TRBV19,TRBJ2-3,TRBD2,.,TGTGCCAGTAGTATTGCTGCGGGAGCTCCGAACACAGATACGCAGTATTTT,CASSIAAGAPNTDTQYF
TRBV5-1,TRBJ2-7,TRBD1,few,TGCGCCAGCAGCGACAGGGGGCCTCACGAGCAGTACTTC,CASSDRGPHEQYF
TRBV10-3,TRBJ1-2,TRBD1,.,TGTGCCATCAGTGGGACAGGCCCTAACTATGGCTACACCTTC,CAISGTGPNYGYTF
TRBV6-5,TRBJ2-5,TRBD2,.,TGTGCCAGCAGTTACTCAGGACTAGCGTCAGGGACCCAGTACTTC,CASSYSGLASGTQYF
TRBV20-1,TRBJ1-1,.,.,TGCAGTGGAAGTCGGGTGGAGGAAGCTTTCTTT,CSGSRVEEAFF
TRBV5-1,TRBJ2-1,TRBD2,.,TGCGCCAGCAGCACGGGAGGCGGTGAGCAGTTCTTC,CASSTGGGEQFF
TRBV7-9,TRBJ2-1,.,.,TGTGCCAGCAGCTTAGTTCGGGGGTACTACAATGAGCAGTTCTTC,CASSLVRGYYNEQFF
TRBV28,TRBJ2-5,TRBD2,.,TGTGCCAGCTCCCTGGGGGGGGTCCAAGAGACCCAGTACTTC,CASSLGGVQETQYF
TRBV30,TRBJ2-4,TRBD2,.,TGTGCCTGGAGTCCCCCCCGGACCGCGGGAGCGGCCAAAAACATTCAGTACTTC,CAWSPPRTAGAAKNIQYF
TRBV6-5,TRBJ2-1,TRBD1,.,TGTGCCAGCAGGAGGACAGGGGGGTTCTACAATGAGCAGTTCTTC,CASRRTGGFYNEQFF
TRBV2,TRBJ2-7,TRBD1,.,TGTGCCAGCAGTACCGGGACAGGGAACCACGAGCAGTACTTC,CASSTGTGNHEQYF
TRBV7-2,TRBJ2-7,.,.,TGTGCCAGCAGCTCCGGGACACACTACGAGCAGTACTTC,CASSSGTHYEQYF
TRBV27,TRBJ2-7,TRBD2,once,TGTGCCAGTGGGACTAGCGGGGCCTCCTACGAGCAGTACTTC,CASGTSGASYEQYF
TRBV19,TRBJ1-5,TRBD1,.,TGTGCCAGTAGTATCAGGGGCAGGGGGAGCAATCAGCCCCAGCATTTT,CASSIRGRGSNQPQHF
TRBV24-1,TRBJ1-2,.,.,TGTGCCACCAGTGCGGGAGACGAATTTTATGGCTACACCTTC,CATSAGDEFYGYTF
TRBV19,TRBJ1-4,.,.,TGTGCCAGTAGTACCGTTACAACTAATGAAAAACTGTTTTTT,CASSTVTTNEKLFF
TRBV30,TRBJ2-7,.,.,TGTGCCTTTGGGGGGGGACACGGCTACGAGCAGTACTTC,CAFGGGHGYEQYF